This TCR beta chain originates from a study of shared clonotypes between healthy human individuals. General study points: Naive subsets tended to show greater estimated richness than memory subsets.

V lost 0 bases to trimming and J lost 8 bases, with 5 bases between them. CDR3 size: 11 residues. Germline loops: CDR1 SGHDT, CDR2 YYEEEE. The table came from immunoSEQ multiplex PCR; TCRdb's copy has only in-frame clones and leaves some out. The table records a few million clones, approximately 92% of them present only once. This clone was seen only once. Its antigen is not known. The same CDR3 arises from other DNA sequences in this sample as well. Positive CCR7 selection of CD45RO-negative cells yielded the naive CD8 cells, and terminally differentiated effector memory CD45RA+ cells were excluded. The donors, healthy adults who were HIV-negative, had experienced no recent acute infections or vaccinations.

The sample comprised naive CD8+ T cells from PBMCs. The rearrangement joins TRBV5-6 to TRBJ1-2; D gene ambiguous. The sequence came from a man aged 18 to 29 in good health. Some clones in this sample may be carry-over from other donors' samples. CDR3 loop: CASSLVGGYTF. CDR3 DNA sequence: TGTGCCAGCAGCTTGGTGGGGGGCTACACCTTC. The variable domain in full, completed from reference TRBV5-6 and TRBJ1-2, reads DAGVTQSPTHLIKTRGQQVTLRCSPKSGHDTVSWYQQALGQGPQFIFQYYEEEERQRGNFPDRFSGHQFPNYSSELNVNALLLGDSALYLCASSLVGGYTFGSGTRLTVV.